A selection of T cell receptor beta chains follows, all from one sample in a study of blood T cells in healthy people across ages. TCRdb re-derived calls from the 5' RACE reads in MiXCR, one entry per CDR3 protein. The sample has about 780,000 distinct CDR3 sequences; more than 35% are singletons. The specimen was blood. Source of these receptors: a man older than 75 in good health. CDR3s include the opening cysteine and the closing phenylalanine or tryptophan. A D gene is named only where the DNA matches it firmly. Rows give clone size only sometimes, using once, few, many, or a class for an expanded clone.

few,TRBJ2-1,TRBV2,TRBD2,CASTGAGVSYNEQFF,TGTGCCAGCACGGGCGCGGGAGTATCCTACAATGAGCAGTTCTTC
few,TRBJ2-1,TRBV28,TRBD2,CASSFGGRVYEQFF,TGTGCCAGCAGTTTTGGCGGGAGGGTCTATGAGCAGTTCTTC
few,TRBJ2-5,TRBV9,.,CASSVEAFQETQYF,TGTGCCAGCAGCGTAGAGGCTTTCCAAGAGACCCAGTACTTC
.,TRBJ2-7,TRBV28,.,CATSTDTLVDEQYF,TGTGCCACCTCGACCGACACCCTGGTGGACGAGCAGTACTTC
few,TRBJ2-7,TRBV30,TRBD2,CAWSWGTSGSYEQYF,TGTGCCTGGAGCTGGGGGACTAGCGGGAGTTACGAGCAGTACTTC
.,TRBJ1-4,TRBV20-1,.,CSALAHSNEKLFF,TGCAGTGCCCTGGCACACAGTAATGAAAAACTGTTTTTT
.,TRBJ2-5,TRBV12-3/TRBV12-4,.,CTSSSDGGETQYF,TGTACCAGCAGTTCTGACGGGGGAGAGACCCAGTACTTC
.,TRBJ1-2,TRBV28,.,CASSSLGNYGYTF,TGTGCCAGCAGTTCCCTCGGGAACTATGGCTACACCTTC
many,TRBJ2-5,TRBV5-1,.,CASSQSGRETQYF,TGCGCCAGCAGCCAGTCAGGCCGGGAGACCCAGTACTTC
few,TRBJ2-5,TRBV7-2,TRBD1,CASSPRTGEETQYF,TGTGCCAGCAGCCCCCGGACAGGGGAAGAGACCCAGTACTTC
many,TRBJ1-1,TRBV20-1,.,CSATPRGEAFF,TGCAGTGCTACGCCCCGGGGTGAAGCTTTCTTT
many,TRBJ2-7,TRBV5-6,TRBD1,CASSVYDRGHEQYF,TGTGCCAGCAGCGTATACGACAGGGGTCACGAGCAGTACTTC
few,TRBJ2-7,TRBV29-1,TRBD2,CSVGGTSGHEQYF,TGCAGCGTTGGTGGGACTAGCGGGCACGAGCAGTACTTC
.,TRBJ2-3,TRBV7-2,.,CASSDSLADTQYF,TGTGCCAGCAGTGATTCCTTAGCGGATACGCAGTATTTT
few,TRBJ1-5,TRBV18,.,CASSPDNNQPQHF,TGTGCCAGCTCTCCGGACAACAATCAGCCCCAGCATTTT
few,TRBJ1-1,TRBV7-2,TRBD1,CASSPSGGGYTEAFF,TGTGCCAGCAGCCCCTCAGGGGGAGGATACACTGAAGCTTTCTTT
once,TRBJ2-7,TRBV20-1,.,CSATVASYEQYF,TGCAGTGCTACCGTGGCGTCCTACGAGCAGTACTTC
.,TRBJ2-2,TRBV5-1,.,CASSLEWGAWELFF,TGCGCCAGCAGCTTGGAATGGGGAGCGTGGGAGCTGTTTTTT
.,TRBJ2-1,TRBV28,.,CASSLLAGSHEQFF,TGTGCCAGCAGTTTATTGGCAGGGAGCCATGAGCAGTTCTTC
.,TRBJ2-1,TRBV14,TRBD2,CASSQGTSGMGEQFF,TGTGCCAGCAGCCAAGGGACTAGCGGGATGGGTGAGCAGTTCTTC
.,TRBJ2-7,TRBV5-1,TRBD2,CASSWTSGGGPYEQYF,TGCGCCAGCAGCTGGACTAGCGGGGGGGGACCCTACGAGCAGTACTTC
few,TRBJ2-2,TRBV5-1,TRBD1,CASSFGQGGDTGELFF,TGCGCCAGCAGCTTCGGACAGGGGGGCGACACCGGGGAGCTGTTTTTT
.,TRBJ2-7,TRBV4-3,.,CASSQHPRGIGGPRFEQYF,TGCGCCAGCAGCCAACATCCCCGAGGGATTGGCGGACCTAGGTTCGAGCAGTACTTC
.,TRBJ2-3,TRBV7-2,.,CASSLLESRPDTQYF,TGTGCCAGCAGCTTATTGGAATCTCGCCCAGATACGCAGTATTTT
.,TRBJ2-1,TRBV7-2,TRBD2,CASSLLAGRSYNEQFF,TGTGCCAGCAGCTTATTAGCGGGACGATCCTACAATGAGCAGTTCTTC
.,TRBJ1-2,TRBV28,.,CASNTGLDYGYTF,TGTGCCAGCAACACTGGCCTCGACTATGGCTACACCTTC
few,TRBJ1-6,TRBV28,.,CASSSTPPGSPLHF,TGTGCCAGCAGTTCTACCCCCCCTGGCTCACCCCTCCACTTT
few,TRBJ1-2,TRBV5-1,.,CASSSGHGADYGYTF,TGCGCCAGCAGCTCGGGACATGGGGCGGACTATGGCTACACCTTC
few,TRBJ1-5,TRBV20-1,.,CSAYPGAQQPQHF,TGCAGTGCTTACCCCGGTGCACAGCAGCCCCAGCATTTT
.,TRBJ2-7,TRBV29-1,.,CSVSWLAYEQYF,TGCAGCGTCTCGTGGCTAGCCTACGAGCAGTACTTC
.,TRBJ2-1,TRBV28,.,CASSRLGGPNEQFF,TGTGCCAGCAGCCGTCTCGGAGGGCCGAATGAGCAGTTCTTC
few,TRBJ2-3,TRBV20-1,TRBD2,CSVPAEGRGTDTQYF,TGCAGTGTCCCGGCGGAGGGGCGGGGGACAGATACGCAGTATTTT
.,TRBJ2-2,TRBV7-2,.,CASSVRGADGELFF,TGTGCCAGCAGCGTCAGGGGGGCGGACGGGGAGCTGTTTTTT
.,TRBJ2-7,TRBV7-6,.,CASSLDAGGEQYF,TGTGCCAGCAGCTTAGACGCTGGGGGTGAGCAGTACTTC
.,TRBJ2-1,TRBV3-1,TRBD2,CASSQITSGTQRYNEQFF,TGTGCCAGCAGCCAAATTACTAGCGGTACCCAAAGATACAATGAGCAGTTCTTC
.,TRBJ1-2,TRBV28,TRBD1,CASTLGGQGSDGYTF,TGTGCCAGCACCCTCGGCGGACAGGGGAGCGACGGCTACACCTTC
.,TRBJ2-5,TRBV24-1,TRBD1,CATSDPRQGIETQYF,TGTGCCACCAGTGATCCCCGACAGGGGATAGAGACCCAGTACTTC
.,TRBJ2-6,TRBV2,TRBD2,CASSELRTSFGANVLTF,TGTGCCAGCAGTGAACTACGGACTAGCTTTGGGGCCAACGTCCTGACTTTC
few,TRBJ1-5,TRBV6-5,.,CASSYSPIRQPQHF,TGTGCCAGCAGTTACTCACCCATCAGACAGCCCCAGCATTTT
.,TRBJ2-1,TRBV2,.,CASSYISGPYNEQFF,TGTGCCAGCAGTTATATCTCAGGACCCTACAATGAGCAGTTCTTC
few,TRBJ2-1,TRBV27,.,CASYGGYNEQFF,TGTGCCAGCTACGGGGGCTACAATGAGCAGTTCTTC
.,TRBJ2-1,TRBV7-9,TRBD2,CASSFRASGYNEQFF,TGTGCCAGCAGCTTCAGGGCTAGCGGATACAATGAGCAGTTCTTC
few,TRBJ2-1,TRBV5-1,TRBD2,CASSLSPLAGGYNEQFF,TGCGCCAGCAGCTTGTCACCTCTAGCGGGGGGTTACAATGAGCAGTTCTTC
.,TRBJ2-3,TRBV7-9,TRBD2,CASSWGLAEGGTQYF,TGTGCCAGCAGCTGGGGACTAGCGGAGGGGGGTACGCAGTATTTT
few,TRBJ2-1,TRBV24-1,TRBD2,CATSDYSTTHSGRSYNEQFF,TGTGCCACCAGTGATTACAGCACCACCCATAGCGGGAGGTCCTACAATGAGCAGTTCTTC
.,TRBJ2-7,TRBV15,TRBD2,CATSGRLAGVYEQYF,TGTGCCACCAGCGGAAGACTAGCGGGAGTTTACGAGCAGTACTTC
.,TRBJ2-5,TRBV15,.,CATSRDGSETQYF,TGTGCCACCAGCAGAGATGGGTCGGAGACCCAGTACTTC
few,TRBJ2-7,TRBV7-6,.,CASTPKGGYEQYF,TGTGCCAGCACCCCGAAGGGGGGCTACGAGCAGTACTTC
.,TRBJ2-1,TRBV6-5,.,CASSSGYEQFF,TGTGCCAGCAGTTCCGGCTATGAGCAGTTCTTC
.,TRBJ2-4,TRBV20-1,.,CSAVGTAKNIQYF,TGCAGTGCCGTCGGGACAGCCAAAAACATTCAGTACTTC